Listed below are T cell receptor beta chains from one sample, sequenced in a study of glioma-infiltrating T cells after dendritic cell vaccination. Here immunoSEQ multiplex PCR was the method, and the copy in TCRdb shows in-frame clones only, minus some. The sample carries 25,000 to 35,000 clones, 90% to 95% recorded once. Sequences were derived from blood, sampled before dendritic cell vaccination. Receptors were obtained from a human donor with glioblastoma. The CDR3 runs from the conserved cysteine through the conserved F or W. D genes are given only for firm matches. Expanded clones are given a class, and other clones once, few, many or no size at all.

>TRBV29-1|.|TRBD1|TRBJ1-2
CSAPAGGGYTF
TGCAGCGCCCCGGCAGGGGGTGGCTACACCTTC
>TRBV5-1|.|TRBD2|TRBJ2-7
CASSLVAGGEQYF
TGCGCCAGCAGCTTGGTCGCGGGGGGCGAGCAGTACTTC
>TRBV6-1|.|.|TRBJ2-7
CASSEAPGGKNEQYF
TGTGCCAGCAGTGAAGCACCAGGGGGGAAGAACGAGCAGTACTTC
>TRBV4-1|.|.|TRBJ2-4
CASSQMPTRRDIQYF
TGCGCCAGCAGCCAAATGCCGACCCGCAGGGACATTCAGTACTTC
>TRBV4-1|once|.|TRBJ1-2
CASSQDQGYGAFYGYTF
TGCGCCAGCAGCCAAGATCAGGGGTATGGGGCCTTCTATGGCTACACCTTC
>TRBV5-1|.|.|TRBJ2-6
CASSLAWVRGSGANVLTF
TGCGCCAGCAGCTTGGCCTGGGTTCGGGGCTCTGGGGCCAACGTCCTGACTTTC
>TRBV28|.|TRBD1|TRBJ1-2
CASSFPGQGGANYGYTF
TGTGCCAGCAGTTTCCCGGGACAGGGGGGGGCTAACTATGGCTACACCTTC
>TRBV7-6|.|.|TRBJ2-7
CASSPRWAQGRPRYEQYF
TGTGCCAGCAGCCCCCGTTGGGCCCAGGGTCGTCCAAGGTACGAGCAGTACTTC
>TRBV11-2|.|TRBD1|TRBJ1-4
CASSSLNGQVNEKLFF
TGTGCCAGCAGCTCCCTCAACGGACAGGTTAATGAAAAACTGTTTTTT
>TRBV6-1|once|TRBD2|TRBJ2-2
CASSEDLGGGDLTGELFF
TGTGCCAGCAGTGAGGACCTCGGCGGGGGGGATTTGACCGGGGAGCTGTTTTTT
>TRBV6-1|.|TRBD1|TRBJ1-1
CASNQGARTEAFF
TGTGCCAGCAATCAGGGGGCTAGGACTGAAGCTTTCTTT
>TRBV6-5|once|.|TRBJ1-4
CASSYSTTQEKLFF
TGTGCCAGCAGTTACTCGACTACTCAGGAGAAACTGTTTTTT
>TRBV6-5|few|TRBD1|TRBJ2-7
CASSYVQGASYEQYF
TGTGCCAGCAGTTACGTCCAGGGGGCATCCTACGAGCAGTACTTC
>TRBV5-4|.|TRBD2|TRBJ2-5
CASSLVAGAGETQYF
TGTGCCAGCAGCTTGGTAGCGGGGGCCGGGGAGACCCAGTACTTC
>TRBV5-1|once|TRBD1|TRBJ2-7
CASSLGQGVYEQYF
TGCGCCAGCAGCTTGGGACAGGGGGTCTACGAGCAGTACTTC
>TRBV6-5|few|TRBD1|TRBJ2-7
CASSSWTGGLDEQYF
TGTGCCAGCAGTAGCTGGACAGGGGGCTTGGACGAGCAGTACTTC
>TRBV5-4|.|.|TRBJ1-1
CASSGGGSDTEAFF
TGTGCCAGCAGTGGGGGGGGGTCTGACACTGAAGCTTTCTTT
>TRBV7-9|.|.|TRBJ1-1
CASSLGLTEAFF
TGTGCCAGCAGCTTAGGTCTCACTGAAGCTTTCTTT
>TRBV14|.|.|TRBJ1-2
CASSPGSGYNGYTF
TGTGCCAGCAGCCCTGGTTCGGGGTATAATGGCTACACCTTC
>TRBV6-5|.|.|TRBJ2-4
CATKPGWNNIQYF
TGTGCCACCAAACCAGGGTGGAACAACATTCAGTACTTC
>TRBV5-6|.|TRBD1|TRBJ1-2
CASSAVQGNYGYTF
TGTGCCAGCAGCGCCGTACAGGGGAACTATGGCTACACCTTC
>TRBV5-8|.|.|TRBJ2-5
CASSLPIKRTQYF
TGTGCCAGCAGCTTACCGATTAAGAGGACCCAGTACTTC
>TRBV7-9|.|TRBD1|TRBJ2-7
CASSLWDSGYEQYF
TGTGCCAGCAGCTTATGGGACAGCGGCTACGAGCAGTACTTC
>TRBV5-6|.|.|TRBJ2-3
CASNWGRGDTQYF
TGTGCCAGCAACTGGGGCAGGGGAGATACGCAGTATTTT
>TRBV5-1|once|TRBD1|TRBJ2-2
CASSWTGANAGELFF
TGCGCCAGCAGCTGGACAGGGGCAAACGCCGGGGAGCTGTTTTTT
>TRBV23-1|.|.|TRBJ2-7
CASSMTDFCSYEQYF
TGCGCCAGCAGTATGACAGATTTTTGTTCCTACGAGCAGTACTTC
>TRBV6-5|.|.|TRBJ2-7
CASTQSRGTEQYF
TGTGCCAGCACCCAAAGCCGGGGAACGGAGCAGTACTTC
>TRBV4-1|once|.|TRBJ2-5
CASSQTPGPIQETQYF
TGCGCCAGCAGCCAAACCCCAGGGCCAATACAAGAGACCCAGTACTTC
>TRBV19|.|TRBD2|TRBJ2-3
CASTPAGDFTDTQYF
TGTGCCAGTACCCCCGCGGGAGATTTCACAGATACGCAGTATTTT
>TRBV5-1|.|TRBD1|TRBJ2-7
CASGRGQGTYEQYF
TGCGCCAGTGGCAGGGGACAGGGGACCTACGAGCAGTACTTC
>TRBV9|.|.|TRBJ2-2
CASSVQSNTGELFF
TGTGCCAGCAGCGTACAGTCGAACACCGGGGAGCTGTTTTTT
>TRBV6-1|.|.|TRBJ1-5
CASSEFSGQPQHF
TGTGCCAGCAGTGAATTTTCCGGACAACCCCAGCATTTT
>TRBV7-9|.|TRBD1|TRBJ1-1
CASSLRQGATTEAFF
TGTGCCAGCAGCCTGAGACAGGGGGCGACCACTGAAGCTTTCTTT
>TRBV6-6|.|.|TRBJ2-7
CASTNSQAATYEQYF
TGTGCCAGCACTAACAGCCAGGCAGCCACCTACGAGCAGTACTTC
>TRBV27|once|.|TRBJ2-7
CASSSATSTYEQYF
TGTGCCAGCAGTTCAGCGACCTCGACCTACGAGCAGTACTTC
>TRBV6-6|.|.|TRBJ2-7
CASSANDEQYF
TGTGCCAGCAGCGCTAACGACGAGCAGTACTTC
>TRBV19|.|.|TRBJ1-6
CASTSYSSYNSPLHF
TGTGCCAGTACCTCGTATAGCTCCTATAATTCACCCCTCCACTTT
>TRBV11-2|.|TRBD2|TRBJ2-5
CASSSVGSGGLQETQYF
TGTGCCAGCAGCTCGGTTGGTAGCGGGGGCCTACAAGAGACCCAGTACTTC
>TRBV29-1|.|.|TRBJ1-5
CSASLRGWEHF
TGCAGCGCTTCTTTGAGGGGGTGGGAGCATTTT
>TRBV30|.|TRBD1|TRBJ2-7
CAWRGDSSYEQYF
TGTGCCTGGAGGGGGGACAGCTCCTACGAGCAGTACTTC
>TRBV27|.|.|TRBJ2-3
CASSLALSPDTQYF
TGTGCCAGCAGTTTAGCGTTGAGCCCAGATACGCAGTATTTT
>TRBV2|.|.|TRBJ1-3
CASSPGGSGNTIYF
TGTGCCAGCAGTCCAGGAGGCTCTGGAAACACCATATATTTT
>TRBV5-4|.|.|TRBJ2-1
CASSLEPLRGWYNEQFF
TGTGCCAGCAGCTTAGAGCCCCTGAGGGGGTGGTACAATGAGCAGTTCTTC
>TRBV11-2|.|.|TRBJ1-2
CASSLPGTAYGYTF
TGTGCCAGCAGCTTACCCGGGACTGCCTATGGCTACACCTTC
>TRBV10-3|.|.|TRBJ1-6
CAISEGGTKRSPLHF
TGTGCCATCAGTGAGGGGGGCACTAAAAGGTCACCCCTCCACTTT
>TRBV5-1|.|.|TRBJ2-3
CASSEQPGLILTDTQYF
TGCGCCAGCAGCGAGCAACCGGGACTTATCCTCACAGATACGCAGTATTTT
>TRBV11-2|.|.|TRBJ1-6
CASSAAGKSPLHF
TGTGCCAGCAGCGCGGCAGGGAAGTCACCCCTCCACTTT
>TRBV2|.|TRBD1|TRBJ1-2
CASSAGQGASYGYTF
TGTGCCAGCAGCGCGGGACAGGGGGCGAGCTATGGCTACACCTTC
>TRBV5-6|.|TRBD1|TRBJ1-1
CASSLGQGITEAFF
TGTGCCAGCAGCTTGGGACAGGGGATCACTGAAGCTTTCTTT
>TRBV5-1|.|.|TRBJ2-5
CASSALELQETQYF
TGCGCCAGCAGCGCCTTGGAGCTCCAAGAGACCCAGTACTTC
>TRBV7-9|.|TRBD2|TRBJ2-3
CASSFRGDPDTQYF
TGTGCCAGCAGCTTCCGGGGGGATCCAGATACGCAGTATTTT
>TRBV6-1|.|.|TRBJ1-5
CASSSGLSYQPQHF
TGTGCCAGCAGTTCAGGGTTATCCTATCAGCCCCAGCATTTT
>TRBV2|.|TRBD1|TRBJ1-1
CASCQGVTEAFF
TGTGCCAGCTGCCAGGGGGTCACTGAAGCTTTCTTT
>TRBV7-9|.|TRBD1|TRBJ1-6
CASRSTGADNSPLHF
TGTGCCAGCAGGTCGACAGGGGCCGATAATTCCCCCCTCCACTTT